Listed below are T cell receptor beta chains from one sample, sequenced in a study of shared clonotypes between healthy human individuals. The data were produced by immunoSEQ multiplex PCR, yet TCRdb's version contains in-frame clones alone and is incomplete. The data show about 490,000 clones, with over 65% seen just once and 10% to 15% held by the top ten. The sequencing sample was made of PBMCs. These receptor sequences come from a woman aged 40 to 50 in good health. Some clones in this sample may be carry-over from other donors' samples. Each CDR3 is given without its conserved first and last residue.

cdr3_aa: ASSAPESTGDTGELF
j_call: TRBJ2-2
cdr3_length: 15
v_call: TRBV5-1

cdr3_aa: ASSVAQTSSEQF
j_call: TRBJ2-1
cdr3_length: 12
v_call: TRBV9

cdr3_aa: SAPTGGGTEAF
j_call: TRBJ1-1
cdr3_length: 11
v_call: TRBV29-1

cdr3_aa: ASSQATSGRVASFTKNIQY
j_call: TRBJ2-4
cdr3_length: 19
v_call: TRBV4-1

cdr3_aa: AISDFRGGDSGNTIY
j_call: TRBJ1-3
cdr3_length: 15
v_call: TRBV10-3

cdr3_aa: ASSVDGRHNEQF
j_call: TRBJ2-1
cdr3_length: 12
v_call: TRBV9

cdr3_aa: ASSLQTSGNYNEQF
j_call: TRBJ2-1
cdr3_length: 14
v_call: TRBV18

cdr3_aa: ASSPVAGEADTQY
j_call: TRBJ2-3
cdr3_length: 13
v_call: TRBV5-1

cdr3_aa: ASSQDGGGHQPQH
j_call: TRBJ1-5
cdr3_length: 13
v_call: TRBV4-3

cdr3_aa: ASRPERGTGNTIY
j_call: TRBJ1-3
cdr3_length: 13
v_call: TRBV13

cdr3_aa: ASRTSGTLVADTQY
j_call: TRBJ2-3
cdr3_length: 14
v_call: TRBV7-9

cdr3_aa: ASSFKGFGLSGEQF
j_call: TRBJ2-1
cdr3_length: 14
v_call: TRBV5-1

cdr3_aa: ASSSGDSYEQY
j_call: TRBJ2-7
cdr3_length: 11
v_call: TRBV28

cdr3_aa: ASTNGGRSGTQY
j_call: TRBJ2-5
cdr3_length: 12
v_call: TRBV7-9

cdr3_aa: ASRGTQAEQF
j_call: TRBJ2-1
cdr3_length: 10
v_call: TRBV10-1

cdr3_aa: ASSPPGGKAYEQY
j_call: TRBJ2-7
cdr3_length: 13
v_call: TRBV18

cdr3_aa: ASSLTDDEKLF
j_call: TRBJ1-4
cdr3_length: 11
v_call: TRBV5-1

cdr3_aa: ATSLGPYSTDTQY
j_call: TRBJ2-3
cdr3_length: 13
v_call: TRBV15

cdr3_aa: ASSLRQSSYEQY
j_call: .
cdr3_length: 12
v_call: TRBV7-9

cdr3_aa: ASSHPGTGNYGYT
j_call: TRBJ1-2
cdr3_length: 13
v_call: TRBV4-1

cdr3_aa: ASSSYSNQPQH
j_call: TRBJ1-5
cdr3_length: 11
v_call: TRBV7-2

cdr3_aa: ASSYRDTGELF
j_call: TRBJ2-2
cdr3_length: 11
v_call: TRBV6-6

cdr3_aa: ASSPGRAPEQY
j_call: TRBJ2-7
cdr3_length: 11
v_call: TRBV5-4

cdr3_aa: ASSSSQGAVNEQF
j_call: TRBJ2-1
cdr3_length: 13
v_call: TRBV11-3

cdr3_aa: ASSLAGGAEAF
j_call: TRBJ1-1
cdr3_length: 11
v_call: TRBV7-8

cdr3_aa: ASRSLRQGVYYGYT
j_call: TRBJ1-2
cdr3_length: 14
v_call: TRBV28

cdr3_aa: ASSLASGSHNEQF
j_call: TRBJ2-1
cdr3_length: 13
v_call: TRBV7-2

cdr3_aa: ASTDPHRGINYGYT
j_call: TRBJ1-2
cdr3_length: 14
v_call: TRBV6-6